The entry below describes one T cell receptor (beta chain). One end of the junction does not line up with germline, which may come from a read error. PCR amplification relied on 60 Vbeta primers (plus 13 Jbeta primers). Repertoires were generated with immunoSEQ multiplex PCR, while TCRdb's copy carries only in-frame clones and drops some. This table holds 120,000 to 150,000 clones, 75% to 80% found once. The sample belongs to a study of cytomegalovirus exposure and HLA in healthy donors. The germline V gene encodes CDR1 SEHNR and CDR2 FQNEAQ (reference sequence). The length of the CDR3 is 16 residues.

The sample was PBMCs. V is TRBV7-9 and J is TRBJ2-1, with 9 bases matching TRBD1. This sequence was found in a man in his forties in good health and CMV-seropositive. CDR3 sequence reads: CSSSKSDRGAYNEQFF. CDR3 coding DNA: TGTTCCAGCAGCAAATCGGACAGGGGAGCCTACAATGAGCAGTTCTTC.